These 17 T cell receptor beta chains share one sample of origin, sequenced in a study of control samples from healthy donors and cancer patients. The repertoire was sequenced with immunoSEQ multiplex PCR; TCRdb's copy has only in-frame clones and lacks some. The data hold 100,000 to 150,000 clones, with roughly 92% observed a single time. Material for sequencing was blood. All receptors come from a man younger than 35 in good health.

The chain is built from TRBV4-2 and TRBJ2-1, with D possibly being TRBD1 (6 bases). This CDR3 has 16 residues. Per the germline V gene, CDR1 is LGHNA and CDR2 is YNFKEQ. Trimming shortened V by 1 base and J by 2 bases, and 12 bases separated the two germline ends. DNA of the CDR3: TGTGCCAGCAGCCAAGCCCTACAGGGAACCTACAATGAGCAGTTCTTC. It yields the protein CASSQALQGTYNEQFF.

The chain combines TRBV2 with TRBJ2-3, with D unclear. The CDR3 spans 14 residues. Trimming removed 7 bases from V and 0 bases from J, with 11 bases in between. The germline gives CDR1 SNHLY, CDR2 FYNNEI. The CDR3 DNA is TGTGCCAGCAAAAGTCTACCTAGCACAGATACGCAGTATTTT. The encoded protein is CASKSLPSTDTQYF.

This clone was recorded once. J is TRBJ2-7 and V is TRBV3-1 (or the pseudogene TRBV3-2); D is unresolved. The V gene lost 4 bases and the J gene lost 4 bases, with 8 bases spanning the gap. There are 12 residues in the CDR3. Germline V gives CDR1 LGHDT, CDR2 YNNKEL (reference sequence). The CDR3 loop reads CASSPRPYEQYF. CDR3 nucleotide sequence: TGTGCCAGCAGCCCGCGACCTTACGAGCAGTACTTC.

The chain uses TRBV27 and TRBJ2-1; the match to TRBD2 covers 10 bases. CDR1 and CDR2 (germline): MNHEY, SMNVEV (reference sequence). The ends lost 3 bases at V and 6 bases at J; junction bases unmatched: 5. The CDR3 loop spans 15 amino acids. The CDR3 spells CASSFVAGGGNEQFF. The CDR3 DNA reads TGTGCCAGCAGTTTTGTAGCGGGGGGTGGCAATGAGCAGTTCTTC.

The chain combines TRBV15 with TRBJ1-2, with 8 bases matching TRBD1. The CDR3 is made up of 16 amino acids. Germline CDR1 reads LNHNV; CDR2 reads YYDKDF (reference sequence). V shed 4 bases, J shed 4 bases, and the junction held 11 bases outside the gene matches. Written as DNA, the CDR3 is TGTGCCACCAGCAAAGACAGGGGACCTTCTCGCTATGGCTACACCTTC. It yields the protein CATSKDRGPSRYGYTF.

CDR3 sequence (DNA): TGTGCCAGCAGTTTAACCAACACGCAGTATTTT. Its protein product is CASSLTNTQYF. The chain couples TRBV12-3 or TRBV12-4 to TRBJ2-3; D is ambiguous. The CDR3 is made up of 11 amino acids. Trimming removed 2 bases at V and 9 bases at J, with 6 bases between.

The chain uses TRBV2 and TRBJ1-1; D is unclear. Germline loops: CDR1 SNHLY, CDR2 FYNNEI. Trimming took off 1 base at V and 2 bases at J, with 11 bases between the two ends. The CDR3 is 15 residues long. DNA of the CDR3: TGTGCCAGCAGTGAAGAAGGACCGATTAACACTGAAGCTTTCTTT. This gives the protein CASSEEGPINTEAFF. The full variable domain, in which reference TRBV2 and TRBJ1-1 provide the parts outside the CDR3, is EPEVTQTPSHQVTQMGQEVILRCVPISNHLYFYWYRQILGQKVEFLVSFYNNEISEKSEIFDDQFSVERPDGSNFTLKIRSTKLEDSAMYFCASSEEGPINTEAFFGQGTRLTVV.

The rearrangement links TRBV7-6 to TRBJ2-1, with a weak D call TRBD2 (6 bases). With 5 bases removed from V and 6 bases from J, the gap between germline ends came to 17 bases. The germline gives CDR1 SGHVS, CDR2 FNYEAQ. This CDR3 region has 15 residues. CDR3 DNA: TGTGCCAGCAGCCCCGGTTTAGCGGAGACCAATGAGCAGTTCTTC. As protein: CASSPGLAETNEQFF.

The chain carries TRBV5-1 and TRBJ1-6; 7 bases align to TRBD1. The CDR3 loop spans 16 amino acids. Germline CDR1 and CDR2: SGHRS and YFSETQ. V trimming: 2 bases; J trimming: 4 bases; junction bases outside the gene matches: 6. The DNA of the CDR3 is TGCGCCAGCAGCTTAACGGACAGGCAATATAATTCACCCCTCCACTTT. Translated, it gives CASSLTDRQYNSPLHF.

The CDR3 region has the DNA TGTGCCAGCAGCCCTAGGACAGGGGGCACAGATACGCAGTATTTT. It is translated as CASSPRTGGTDTQYF. This chain connects TRBV7-9 to TRBJ2-3, with TRBD1 matching 9 bases. In germline, CDR1 is SEHNR, CDR2 FQNEAQ (reference sequence). The CDR3 has 15 residues. J gave up 1 base and V 5 bases, and 4 bases lay outside the gene matches.

CDR3 DNA: TGTGCCAGCAGTGACAGGAGCTCTGGGGCCAACGTCCTGACTTTC. It yields the protein CASSDRSSGANVLTF. The gene calls are TRBV6-4 and TRBJ2-6; D is undetermined. The germline V gene encodes CDR1 MRHNA and CDR2 SNTAGT. Trimming pared 2 bases from V and 0 bases from J, leaving 5 bases between. The CDR3 runs 15 residues.

V is TRBV10-3 and J is TRBJ1-6, with D perhaps TRBD1 (5 bases). The CDR3 is 15 amino acids. Looked up from germline, CDR1 is ENHRY and CDR2 is SYGVKD. V was cut by 0 bases and J by 6 bases, with 9 bases left in between. For the CDR3, the DNA is TGTGCCATCAGTGAGTCAACAGGCGCTAATTCACCCCTCCACTTT. Protein sequence: CAISESTGANSPLHF.

This clone was observed once. The chain combines TRBV11-1 with TRBJ2-1; 11 positions agree with TRBD2. CDR3 length: 15 amino acids. V lost 3 bases and J lost 6; bases outside the gene matches: 4. Germline assignment: CDR1 SGHAT and CDR2 FQDESV (reference sequence). The CDR3 DNA reads TGTGCCAGCAGCTTGAATAGCGGGGGGGGCAATGAGCAGTTCTTC. Its translation: CASSLNSGGGNEQFF.

V and J are TRBV5-6 and TRBJ1-4; D gene ambiguous. The V end lost 0 bases, the J end lost 4 bases, and 10 bases lay between the germline ends. CDR1 is SGHDT, CDR2 YYEEEE, per germline. CDR3 length: 15 residues. As DNA, the CDR3 is TGTGCCAGCAGCTTGGCCCCCGGACTTAATGAAAAACTGTTTTTT. It specifies CASSLAPGLNEKLFF.

This clone has just a few counts. The CDR3 here is CASSLVRGGRTGELFF. The CDR3 DNA reads as TGTGCCAGCAGCTTAGTTCGGGGGGGCCGTACCGGGGAGCTGTTTTTT. This rearrangement joins TRBV11-2 to TRBJ2-2, with 8 bases lining up with TRBD2. The V gene end was trimmed by 1 base and the J gene end by 5 bases; junction bases not matched to a gene: 6. CDR3 length: 16 residues. Germline V gives CDR1 SGHAT, CDR2 FQNNGV.

The V call is TRBV6-5, the J call TRBJ2-3; no clear D gene. Germline assignment: CDR1 MNHEY and CDR2 SVGAGI. CDR3 size: 11 residues. Trimming left V 5 bases short and J 6 bases short, with 6 bases between. For the CDR3, the DNA is TGTGCCAGCAGTCTAGGGGATACGCAGTATTTT. Translation gives CASSLGDTQYF.

The chain carries TRBV29-1 and TRBJ2-6, with D perhaps matching TRBD1 (5 bases). The V gene lost 1 base and the J gene lost 2 bases, with 18 bases spanning the gap. The CDR3 has 18 amino acids. Germline V CDR1 and CDR2: SQVTM, ANQGSEA. The CDR3 region has the DNA TGCAGCGTTGAAGTCCCTGTGGGGCGTGCTCCTGGGGCCAACGTCCTGACTTTC. Translated, it gives CSVEVPVGRAPGANVLTF.